Below are 17 T cell receptor beta chains sequenced from a single sample in a study of shared clonotypes between healthy human individuals. Sequenced by immunoSEQ multiplex PCR; TCRdb stores in-frame clones only, minus some. The table lists around 2.1 million clones, approximately 94% of them singletons. Input material: naive CD4+ T cells sorted from blood. Subset denoted: CD45RA+ positively selected. These receptors were collected from a man in his late teens or twenties in good health.

The rearrangement links TRBV5-1 to TRBJ1-1; D is ambiguous. Trimming stripped 0 bases from V and 4 bases from J, with 10 bases between. The CDR3 covers 14 residues. From germline, CDR1 is SGHRS and CDR2 YFSETQ. The CDR3 DNA follows: TGCGCCAGCAGCTTGGAACCCCCTGCCACTGAAGCTTTCTTT. Its translation is CASSLEPPATEAFF.

The V gene is TRBV4-2, the J gene TRBJ2-5, with TRBD2 identical over 8 bases. V lost 4 bases, J lost 5 bases, and 6 bases stayed unmatched. This CDR3 comprises 14 residues. Germline CDR1 LGHNA, CDR2 YNFKEQ. CDR3 in DNA: TGTGCCAGCAGCCGCCAATCTAGCGGGGAGACCCAGTACTTC. Its translation is CASSRQSSGETQYF.

The V gene is TRBV12-5, the J gene TRBJ1-3, with unresolved D. Germline lookup yields CDR1 LGHNT and CDR2 FRNRAP. V gave up 0 bases and J gave up 4 bases, with 16 bases separating them. This CDR3 is 17 amino acids long. CDR3 loop: CASGLVTVAAAGNTIYF. The CDR3 nucleotides read TGTGCTAGTGGTTTGGTAACGGTAGCCGCGGCCGGAAACACCATATATTTT.

The chain couples TRBV6-1 to TRBJ2-3; no firm D call. Deletions cut 7 bases from V and 6 bases from J, with 14 bases between. Per the germline V gene, CDR1 is MNHNS and CDR2 is SASEGT. CDR3 length: 13 amino acids. The CDR3 is CASTRVSPDTQYF. Here the CDR3 DNA reads TGTGCCAGCACTCGAGTCTCCCCGGATACGCAGTATTTT.

J is TRBJ1-2 and V is TRBV28; D is perhaps TRBD1 (5 bases). The CDR3 spans 11 residues. Trimming stripped 3 bases from V and 8 bases from J, with 7 bases between. Looked up from germline, CDR1 is MDHEN and CDR2 is SYDVKM. Here the CDR3 reads CASSFWGGYTF. The CDR3 DNA reads TGTGCCAGCAGTTTCTGGGGGGGCTACACCTTC.

This clone was found once. Other DNA sequences in this specimen translate into the identical CDR3. CDR3 in amino acids: CAISESTSTDTQYF. The CDR3 nucleotides are TGTGCCATCAGTGAGTCGACAAGCACAGATACGCAGTATTTT. The J gene is TRBJ2-3, the V gene TRBV10-3; D is undetermined. CDR3 length equals 14 residues. V was pared by 0 bases and J by 0 bases, with 4 bases between. Germline loops: CDR1 ENHRY, CDR2 SYGVKD.

The chain carries TRBV9 and TRBJ1-2; D gene unclear. The germline CDR1 and CDR2 sequences are SGDLS and YYNGEE. Trimming cost V 3 bases and J 0 bases, with 12 bases left between them. The CDR3 loop spans 15 amino acids. The CDR3 loop is CASSALGRTNYGYTF. CDR3 nucleotide sequence: TGTGCCAGCAGCGCGTTAGGCAGGACTAACTATGGCTACACCTTC.

This chain connects TRBV7-8 to TRBJ1-2; no clear D. Deletions cut 8 bases from V and 4 bases from J, with 11 bases between. Germline loops: CDR1 SGHVS, CDR2 FQNEAQ. The CDR3 extends over 12 amino acids. The CDR3 DNA is TGTGCCAGCGGAGTGGGAGGCTATGGCTACACCTTC. This gives the protein CASGVGGYGYTF.

V is TRBV5-1 and J is TRBJ2-2; D remains ambiguous. Trimming shortened V by 2 bases and J by 1 base, and 9 bases separated the two germline ends. The CDR3 has 15 residues. Germline V gene data show CDR1 as SGHRS and CDR2 as YFSETQ. The CDR3 loop is CASSFRRENTGELFF. For the CDR3, the DNA is TGCGCCAGCAGCTTTAGGCGAGAGAACACCGGGGAGCTGTTTTTT.

V usage is TRBV18 and J usage is TRBJ2-4; no clear D. The V gene lost 3 bases and the J gene lost 0 bases, with 3 bases spanning the gap. The CDR3 is 13 residues long. The germline V gene encodes CDR1 KGHSH and CDR2 LQKENI. The CDR3 bases are TGTGCCAGCTCACCGGGAGCCAAAAACATTCAGTACTTC. Its translation is CASSPGAKNIQYF. Together with reference TRBV18 and TRBJ2-4, the CDR3 gives the full variable domain: NAGVMQNPRHLVRRRGQEARLRCSPMKGHSHVYWYRQLPEEGLKFMVYLQKENIIDESGMPKERFSAEFPKEGPSILRIQQVVRGDSAAYFCASSPGAKNIQYFGAGTRLSVL.

The chain couples TRBV27 to TRBJ1-3; weak D call: TRBD1 (5 bases). The V end lost 2 bases, the J end lost 0 bases, and 11 bases lay between the germline ends. From germline, CDR1 is MNHEY and CDR2 SMNVEV (reference sequence). The CDR3 consists of 16 residues. CDR3 protein: CASSLNGGSSGNTIYF. The CDR3 DNA follows: TGTGCCAGCAGTTTAAATGGGGGGAGCTCTGGAAACACCATATATTTT.

This clone was counted once. V gene TRBV23-1 combines with J gene TRBJ2-5; 7 bases are a match to TRBD1. TRBV23-1 is an open reading frame whose function is uncertain. The CDR3 length is 19 residues. With 0 bases clipped from V and 4 bases from J, the junction kept 17 bases outside the gene matches. CDR3 DNA sequence: TGCGCCAGCAGTCAATCAAGCCGACCGGACAGGTGGAGAGGAGAGACCCAGTACTTC. It specifies CASSQSSRPDRWRGETQYF.

The chain combines TRBV27 with TRBJ1-1; 10 positions agree with TRBD1. V was pared by 5 bases and J by 10 bases, with 13 bases of the junction left unmatched. The V gene's germline CDR1 is MNHEY and CDR2 SMNVEV (reference sequence). The CDR3 is made up of 15 amino acids. The CDR3: CASSPGTGEGGGAFF. The CDR3 DNA is TGTGCCAGCAGTCCCGGGACAGGGGAGGGTGGGGGAGCTTTCTTT.

Note on this clone: This specimen includes other DNA sequences encoding the same CDR3. The rearrangement uses TRBV9 and TRBJ1-3, with D tentatively TRBD1 (5 bases). Germline loops: CDR1 SGDLS, CDR2 YYNGEE. The CDR3 covers 14 residues. Deletions cut 4 bases from V and 0 bases from J, with 8 bases between. The CDR3 sequence: CASSRGLSGNTIYF. Written as DNA, the CDR3 is TGTGCCAGCAGCAGGGGACTCTCTGGAAACACCATATATTTT.

This rearrangement joins TRBV7-2 to TRBJ1-1, with D unclear. V gave up 8 bases and J gave up 7 bases, with 11 bases separating them. This CDR3 contains 11 residues. CDR1 and CDR2 (germline): SGHTA, FQGNSA. The CDR3 DNA reads as TGTGCCAGCCTAAGTTTTTTTGAAGCTTTCTTT. It specifies CASLSFFEAFF.

This sequence joins TRBV18 and TRBJ2-1, with TRBD2 matching 14 bases. Germline trimming cut 2 bases from V and 10 bases from J; bases unmatched to any gene: 10. The CDR3 is 17 amino acids. Germline lookup yields CDR1 KGHSH and CDR2 LQKENI. Written as DNA, the CDR3 is TGTGCCAGCTCACCAACCGGGACTAGCGGGAGTCTAGGGGAGCAGTTCTTC. It encodes CASSPTGTSGSLGEQFF.

This clone has only one observation. The V call is TRBV6-1, the J call TRBJ1-1; a possible D gene is TRBD1 (5 bases). V lost 9 bases to trimming and J lost 3 bases, with 20 bases between them. Germline assignment: CDR1 MNHNS and CDR2 SASEGT. The CDR3 has 15 residues. CDR3 loop: CASRAGGVKDTEAFF. The CDR3 coding sequence is TGTGCCAGTCGAGCCGGGGGGGTAAAGGACACTGAAGCTTTCTTT.